Presented here are 2 T cell receptor beta chains from one specimen sequenced in a study of blood T cells in healthy people across ages. Then a second PCR, running roughly 7 to 11 cycles, was carried out with a sample-barcoded 5' primer and a J-beta primer mix. MiXCR, run by TCRdb on the 5' RACE reads, gives a single entry per CDR3 protein. Of about 1.5 million distinct CDR3 sequences listed, 42% were seen once; the top ten hold roughly 7.9%. Sequenced material: blood. Source of these receptors: a woman under 30 in good health.

The chain joins TRBV18 to TRBJ2-5; D might be TRBD1 or TRBD2, each matching 5 bases. CDR3 length equals 14 residues. Germline V gene lookup returns CDR1 KGHSH and CDR2 LQKENI. V lost 5 bases and J 4 bases, leaving 14 bases between the germline ends. CDR3 loop: CASSRGPPPETQYF. The DNA of the CDR3 is TGTGCCAGCTCAAGGGGACCTCCTCCAGAGACCCAGTACTTC.

The gene calls are TRBV10-3 and TRBJ2-5; 8 bases match TRBD1. The CDR3 contains 15 residues. The V segment lost 2 bases and the J segment 2 bases; nucleotides outside the gene matches: 4. Germline V gene data show CDR1 as ENHRY and CDR2 as SYGVKD. CDR3 region: CAISEPGQGQETQYF. CDR3 nucleotide sequence: TGTGCCATCAGTGAGCCTGGACAGGGTCAAGAGACCCAGTACTTC.